The T cell receptor beta chain described here comes from a study of cytotoxic CD8 clonotypes in ibrutinib-treated CLL. Between the trimmed V and J ends, which lost 3 bases and 1 base, there was a span of 16 bases. This CDR3 comprises 16 residues. Germline CDR1 and CDR2: LGHNA and YSLEER. Method: immunoSEQ multiplex PCR; TCRdb's copy keeps in-frame clones and lacks some. In the table there are around 310,000 clones, approximately 80% of which are singletons. The receptor's source is a human donor with chronic lymphocytic leukemia. The rearrangement joins TRBV4-3 to TRBJ2-7, with D possibly TRBD2 on 5 matching bases. The material was PBMCs, obtained before ibrutinib treatment. In DNA, the CDR3 is TGCGCCAGCAGCCATGGGGTCGGACTGGATTCCTACGAGCAGTACTTC. As protein: CASSHGVGLDSYEQYF.